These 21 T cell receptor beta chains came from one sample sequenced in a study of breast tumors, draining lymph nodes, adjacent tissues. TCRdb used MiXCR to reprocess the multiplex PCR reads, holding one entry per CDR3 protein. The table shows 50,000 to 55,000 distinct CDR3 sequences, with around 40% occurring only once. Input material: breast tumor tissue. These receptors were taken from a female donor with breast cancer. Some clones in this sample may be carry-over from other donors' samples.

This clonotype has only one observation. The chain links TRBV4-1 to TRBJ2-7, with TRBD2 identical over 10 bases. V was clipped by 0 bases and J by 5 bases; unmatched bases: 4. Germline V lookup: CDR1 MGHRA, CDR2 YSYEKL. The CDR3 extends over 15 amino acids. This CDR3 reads CASSQETSGINEQYF. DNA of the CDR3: TGCGCCAGCAGCCAAGAAACTAGCGGGATCAACGAGCAGTACTTC.

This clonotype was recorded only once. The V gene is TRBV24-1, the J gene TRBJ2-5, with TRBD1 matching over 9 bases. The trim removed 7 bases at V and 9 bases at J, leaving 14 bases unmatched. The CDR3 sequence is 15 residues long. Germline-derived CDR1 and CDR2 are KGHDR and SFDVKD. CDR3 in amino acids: CATRGQGGGNQPQYF. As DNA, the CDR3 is TGTGCCACCAGGGGACAGGGCGGAGGCAATCAGCCCCAGTACTTC.

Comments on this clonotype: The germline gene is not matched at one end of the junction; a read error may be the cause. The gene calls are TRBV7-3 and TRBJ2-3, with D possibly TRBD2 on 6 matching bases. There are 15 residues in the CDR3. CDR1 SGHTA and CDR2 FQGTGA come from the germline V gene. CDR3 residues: CASSEGGISGNTQCF. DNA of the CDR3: TGTGCCAGCAGCGAAGGCGGGATCAGTGGAAATACGCAGTGTTTT.

CDR3 nucleotides: TGTGCCAGTAATATCGGGACAGACTATGGCTACACCTTC. Encoded protein: CASNIGTDYGYTF. The rearrangement links TRBV19 to TRBJ1-2; 7 positions agree with TRBD1. Germline CDR1 LNHDA, CDR2 SQIVND (reference sequence). The CDR3 covers 13 residues. Trimming removed 7 bases from V and 3 bases from J; junction bases left unmatched: 5.

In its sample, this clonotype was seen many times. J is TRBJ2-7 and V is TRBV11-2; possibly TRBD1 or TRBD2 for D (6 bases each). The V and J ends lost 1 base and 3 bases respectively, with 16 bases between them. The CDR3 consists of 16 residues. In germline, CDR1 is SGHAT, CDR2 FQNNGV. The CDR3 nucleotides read TGTGCCAGCAGCTTAGTTCGGACAAGGGGGGACTACGAGCAGTACTTC. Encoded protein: CASSLVRTRGDYEQYF. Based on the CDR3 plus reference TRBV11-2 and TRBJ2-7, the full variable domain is EAGVAQSPRYKIIEKRQSVAFWCNPISGHATLYWYQQILGQGPKLLIQFQNNGVVDDSQLPKDRFSAERLKGVDSTLKIQPAKLEDSAVYLCASSLVRTRGDYEQYFGPGTRLTVT.

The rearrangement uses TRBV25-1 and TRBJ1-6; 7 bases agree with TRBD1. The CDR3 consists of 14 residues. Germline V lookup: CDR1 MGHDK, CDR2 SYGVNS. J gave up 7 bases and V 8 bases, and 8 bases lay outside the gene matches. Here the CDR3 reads CASATGTENSPLHF. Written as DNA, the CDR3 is TGTGCCAGCGCCACAGGGACAGAGAATTCACCCCTCCACTTT.

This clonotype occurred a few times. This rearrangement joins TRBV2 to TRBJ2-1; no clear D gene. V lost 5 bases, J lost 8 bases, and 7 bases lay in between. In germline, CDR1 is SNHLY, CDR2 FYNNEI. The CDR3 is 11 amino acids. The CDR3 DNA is TGTGCCAGCAGTTATCTGGATGAGCAGTTCTTC. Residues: CASSYLDEQFF.

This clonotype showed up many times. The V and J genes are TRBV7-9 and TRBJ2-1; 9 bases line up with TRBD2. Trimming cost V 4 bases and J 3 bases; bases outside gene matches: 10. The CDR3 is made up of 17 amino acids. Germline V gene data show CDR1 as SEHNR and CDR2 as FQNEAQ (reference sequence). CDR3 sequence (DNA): TGTGCCAGCAGCTGGGGAACCGGGACTAGCATCTACAATGAGCAGTTCTTC. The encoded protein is CASSWGTGTSIYNEQFF.

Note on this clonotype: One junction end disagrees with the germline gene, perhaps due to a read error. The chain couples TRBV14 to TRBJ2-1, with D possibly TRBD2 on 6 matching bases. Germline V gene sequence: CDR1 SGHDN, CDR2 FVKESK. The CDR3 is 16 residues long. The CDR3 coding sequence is TGTGTCAGCAGCCATGAAGGGGCGCGGGACTACAATGAGCAGTTCTTC. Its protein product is CVSSHEGARDYNEQFF.

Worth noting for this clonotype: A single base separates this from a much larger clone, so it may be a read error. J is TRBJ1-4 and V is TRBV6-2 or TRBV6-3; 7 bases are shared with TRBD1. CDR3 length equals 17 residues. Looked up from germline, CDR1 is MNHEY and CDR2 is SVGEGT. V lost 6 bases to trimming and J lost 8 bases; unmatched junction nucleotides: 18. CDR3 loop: CASRLIPGQANGEKLFF. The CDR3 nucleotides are TGTGCCAGCAGACTAATACCAGGACAGGCGAATGGGGAAAAACTGTTTTTT.

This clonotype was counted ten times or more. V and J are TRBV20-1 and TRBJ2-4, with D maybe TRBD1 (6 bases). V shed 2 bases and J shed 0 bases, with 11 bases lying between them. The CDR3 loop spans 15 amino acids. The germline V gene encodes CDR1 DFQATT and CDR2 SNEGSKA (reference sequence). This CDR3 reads CSARTQGLAKNIQYF. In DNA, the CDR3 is TGCAGTGCTAGAACCCAGGGGTTAGCCAAAAACATTCAGTACTTC.

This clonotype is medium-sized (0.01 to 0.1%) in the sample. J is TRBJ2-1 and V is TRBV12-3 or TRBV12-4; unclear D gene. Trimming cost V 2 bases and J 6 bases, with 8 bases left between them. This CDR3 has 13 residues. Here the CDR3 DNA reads TGTGCCAGCAGTTTAAGCCTGTTCAATGAGCAGTTCTTC. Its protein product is CASSLSLFNEQFF.

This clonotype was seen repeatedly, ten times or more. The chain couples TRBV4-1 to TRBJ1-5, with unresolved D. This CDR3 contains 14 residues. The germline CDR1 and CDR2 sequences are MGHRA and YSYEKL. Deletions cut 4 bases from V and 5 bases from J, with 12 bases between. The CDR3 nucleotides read TGCGCCAGCAGCCGCCCCGGGGAATATCAGCCCCAGCATTTT. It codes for CASSRPGEYQPQHF.

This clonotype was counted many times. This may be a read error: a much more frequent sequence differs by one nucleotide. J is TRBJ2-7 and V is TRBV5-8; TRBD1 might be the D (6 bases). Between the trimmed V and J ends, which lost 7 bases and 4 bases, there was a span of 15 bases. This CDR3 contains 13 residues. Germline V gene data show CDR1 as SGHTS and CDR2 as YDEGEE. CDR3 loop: CASRRSGAYEQYF. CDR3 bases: TGTGCCAGCCGACGGTCAGGGGCGTACGAGCAGTACTTC.

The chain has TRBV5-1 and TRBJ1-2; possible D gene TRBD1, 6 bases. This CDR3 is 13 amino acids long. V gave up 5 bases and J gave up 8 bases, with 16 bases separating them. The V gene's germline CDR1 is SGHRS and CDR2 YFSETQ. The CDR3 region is CASRPPQGRGYTF. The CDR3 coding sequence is TGCGCCAGCAGGCCACCACAGGGTCGGGGCTACACCTTC. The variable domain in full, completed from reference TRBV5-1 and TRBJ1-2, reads KAGVTQTPRYLIKTRGQQVTLSCSPISGHRSVSWYQQTPGQGLQFLFEYFSETQRNKGNFPGRFSGRQFSNSRSEMNVSTLELGDSALYLCASRPPQGRGYTFGSGTRLTVV.

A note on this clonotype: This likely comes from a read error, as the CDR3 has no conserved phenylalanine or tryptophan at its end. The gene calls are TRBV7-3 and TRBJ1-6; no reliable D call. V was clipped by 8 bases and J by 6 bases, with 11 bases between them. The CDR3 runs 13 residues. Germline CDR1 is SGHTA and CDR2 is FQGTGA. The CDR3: CASGPYSNSPLHV. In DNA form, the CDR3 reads TGTGCCAGCGGTCCTTACAGTAATTCACCCCTCCACGTT.

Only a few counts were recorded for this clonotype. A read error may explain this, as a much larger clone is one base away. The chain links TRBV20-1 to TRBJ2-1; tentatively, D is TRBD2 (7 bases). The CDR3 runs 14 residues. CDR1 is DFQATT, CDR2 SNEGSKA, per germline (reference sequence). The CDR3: CSARGGGSYTEQFF. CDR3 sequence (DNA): TGCAGTGCTAGGGGGGGGGGCTCCTACACTGAGCAGTTCTTC.

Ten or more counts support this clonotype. CDR3 nucleotides: TGTGCCAGCTCCGAACCGGGGACTAGTGGCTACGAGCAGTACTTC. Its protein product is CASSEPGTSGYEQYF. The chain carries TRBV18 and TRBJ2-7, with 8 bases identical to TRBD2. J lost 3 bases, V lost 6 bases, and 10 bases had no gene match. Germline assignment: CDR1 KGHSH and CDR2 LQKENI. There are 15 residues in the CDR3.

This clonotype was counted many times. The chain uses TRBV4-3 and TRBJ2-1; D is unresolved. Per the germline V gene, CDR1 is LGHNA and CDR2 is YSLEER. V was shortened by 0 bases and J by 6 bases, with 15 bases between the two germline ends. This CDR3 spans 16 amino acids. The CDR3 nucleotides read TGCGCCAGCAGCCAAGATGTCAGGAGAATTGGCAATGAGCAGTTCTTC. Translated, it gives CASSQDVRRIGNEQFF.

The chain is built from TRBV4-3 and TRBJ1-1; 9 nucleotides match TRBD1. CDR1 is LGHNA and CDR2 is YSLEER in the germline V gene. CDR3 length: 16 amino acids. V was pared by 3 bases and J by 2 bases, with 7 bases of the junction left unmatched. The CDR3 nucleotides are TGCGCCAGCAGCCAGGATAAGGGACAGGGAAACACTGAAGCTTTCTTT. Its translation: CASSQDKGQGNTEAFF.

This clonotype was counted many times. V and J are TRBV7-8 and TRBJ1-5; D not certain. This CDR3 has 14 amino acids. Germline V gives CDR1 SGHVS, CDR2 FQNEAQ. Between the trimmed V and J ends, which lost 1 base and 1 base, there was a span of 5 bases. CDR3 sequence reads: CASSLVRSNQPQHF. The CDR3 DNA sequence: TGTGCCAGCAGCTTAGTCAGGAGCAATCAGCCCCAGCATTTT.